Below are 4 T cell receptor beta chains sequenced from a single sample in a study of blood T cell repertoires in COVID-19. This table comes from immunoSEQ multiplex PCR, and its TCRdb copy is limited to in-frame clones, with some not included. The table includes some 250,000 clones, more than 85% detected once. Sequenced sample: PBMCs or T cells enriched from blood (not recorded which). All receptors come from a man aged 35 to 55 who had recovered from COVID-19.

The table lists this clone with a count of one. The CDR3 DNA follows: TGCAGCGCCCGGGACATTTCCTACGAGCAGTACTTC. This sequence encodes CSARDISYEQYF. The V and J genes are TRBV29-1 and TRBJ2-7; D may be TRBD1 (6 bases). The V and J ends lost 7 bases and 1 base respectively, with 11 bases between them. CDR1 and CDR2 (germline): SQVTM, ANQGSEA. The CDR3 has 12 residues.

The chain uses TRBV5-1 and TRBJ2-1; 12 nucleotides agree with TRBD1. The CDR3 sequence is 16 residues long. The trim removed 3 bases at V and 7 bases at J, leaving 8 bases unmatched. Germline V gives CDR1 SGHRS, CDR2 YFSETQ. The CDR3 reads CASSWAGTGGGNEQFF. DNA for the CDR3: TGCGCCAGCAGCTGGGCCGGGACAGGGGGCGGGAATGAGCAGTTCTTC.

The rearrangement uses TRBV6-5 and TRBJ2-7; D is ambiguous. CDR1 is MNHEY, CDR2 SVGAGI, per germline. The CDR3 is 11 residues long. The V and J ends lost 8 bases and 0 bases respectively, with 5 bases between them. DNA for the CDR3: TGTGCCAGCCACAGCTCCTACGAGCAGTACTTC. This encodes CASHSSYEQYF.

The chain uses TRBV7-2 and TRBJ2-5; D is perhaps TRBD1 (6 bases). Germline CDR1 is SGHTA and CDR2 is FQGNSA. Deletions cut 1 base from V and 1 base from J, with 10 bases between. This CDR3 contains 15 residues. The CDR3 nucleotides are TGTGCCAGCAGCTTAGGACAGGTACCCCAAGAGACCCAGTACTTC. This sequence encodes CASSLGQVPQETQYF. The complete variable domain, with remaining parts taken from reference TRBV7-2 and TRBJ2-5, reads GAGVSQSPSNKVTEKGKDVELRCDPISGHTALYWYRQSLGQGLEFLIYFQGNSAPDKSGLPSDRFSAERTGGSVSTLTIQRTQQEDSAVYLCASSLGQVPQETQYFGPGTRLLVL.